A selection of T cell receptor beta chains follows, all from one sample in a study of blood T cell repertoires in COVID-19. The table came from immunoSEQ multiplex PCR; TCRdb's copy has only in-frame clones and leaves some out. The sample carries about 97,000 clones, around 90% recorded once. The material sequenced was peripheral blood. All receptors come from a man in his forties or fifties with active COVID-19. The CDR3 runs from the conserved cysteine through the conserved F or W. The order of the fields is V gene, D gene, J gene, clone size, CDR3 DNA, CDR3 protein. D genes are given only for firm matches. Rows give clone size only sometimes, using once, few, many, or a class for an expanded clone.

TRBV6-2/TRBV6-3	TRBD1	TRBJ1-2	-	TGTGCCAGCAGTTACGCCGGAACAGGGGGCGGTCTAATTGGCTACACCTTC	CASSYAGTGGGLIGYTF
TRBV2	-	TRBJ2-7	-	TGTGCCAGCAGGAGGACCGCGGGGTCCGAGCAGTACTTC	CASRRTAGSEQYF
TRBV27	TRBD1	TRBJ1-1	once	TGTGCCAGCAGTTCAACGGGACAGGGGGGTTCCAAAGCTTTCTTT	CASSSTGQGGSKAFF
TRBV4-3	TRBD2	TRBJ2-4	-	TGCGCCAGCAGCCGCTCACTAGCGTCTGGAAACATTCAGTACTTC	CASSRSLASGNIQYF
TRBV19	-	TRBJ1-5	-	TGTGCCAGTAGTATGCGGGGGGTAAGTCAGCCCCAGCATTTT	CASSMRGVSQPQHF
TRBV19	-	TRBJ1-1	-	TGTGCCAGTAGAGGACCCTCGACAGTCACTGAAGCTTTCTTT	CASRGPSTVTEAFF
TRBV27	-	TRBJ1-5	once	TGTGCCAGCAGCAGCAGACAGGTCAATCAGCCCCAGCATTTT	CASSSRQVNQPQHF
TRBV5-6	TRBD1	TRBJ1-2	-	TGTGCCAGCGTCCCTAGGCCCCGGGACAGGACTGAGGGCTACACCTTC	CASVPRPRDRTEGYTF
TRBV2	TRBD2	TRBJ2-5	-	TGTGCCAGCCGACTGGGACTAGCGGGGGGAGAGACCCAGTACTTC	CASRLGLAGGETQYF
TRBV6-5	-	TRBJ2-5	-	TGTGCCACCGTCCCGGGGGTCGGCGGAGAGACCCAGTACTTC	CATVPGVGGETQYF
TRBV7-2	-	TRBJ2-7	-	TGTGCCAGCAGATCAGGGCAGGGCTACGAGCAGTACTTC	CASRSGQGYEQYF
TRBV10-3	TRBD2	TRBJ2-5	-	TGTGCCATCCGCCCAGCCAGCGGGGGGGCCGATGAGACCCAGTACTTC	CAIRPASGGADETQYF
TRBV7-9	-	TRBJ1-6	few	TGTGCCAGCAGCACAACAGGGCTTTCACCCCTCCACTTT	CASSTTGLSPLHF
TRBV7-3	-	TRBJ1-1	-	TGTGCCAGCAAATCTGGGGGGAATAGTCTGAAGCTTTTCTTT	CASKSGGNSLKLFF
TRBV6-1	TRBD1	TRBJ1-5	-	TGTGCCAGCAGTGAGACCCCGGGACAGCCAAATCAGCCCCAGCATTTT	CASSETPGQPNQPQHF
TRBV9	-	TRBJ2-2	few	TGTGCCAGCAGCGTAGTTGGGGGGGCAACCGGGGAGCTGTTTTTT	CASSVVGGATGELFF
TRBV11-3	-	TRBJ2-1	-	TGTGCCAGCAGCCGGCGGGGAATAAATGAGCAGTTCTTC	CASSRRGINEQFF
TRBV19	TRBD1	TRBJ1-1	-	TGTGCCAGTACCCCACAGACAGGGGCCGTCCGGGGGACTGAAGCTTTCTTT	CASTPQTGAVRGTEAFF
TRBV11-2	-	TRBJ1-1	-	TGTGCCAGCAGCCCCGGACAGTTCCTCACTGAAGCTTTCTTT	CASSPGQFLTEAFF
TRBV5-6	-	TRBJ2-5	-	TGTGCCAGCAGCTTGAAAGGAGGAGAGACCCAGTACTTC	CASSLKGGETQYF
TRBV4-2	-	TRBJ2-1	-	TGTGCCAGCAGCCAAGTTACAGACAATGAGCAGTTCTTC	CASSQVTDNEQFF
TRBV7-7	TRBD1	TRBJ2-2	few	TGTGCCAGCAGCCCGGGACAGGGTATCGGGGAGCTGTTTTTT	CASSPGQGIGELFF
TRBV24-1	TRBD1	TRBJ2-3	-	TGTGCCACCAGTGACGCGGGGAAGAACAGGGGGCCGACAGATACGCAGTATTTT	CATSDAGKNRGPTDTQYF
TRBV6-2/TRBV6-3	TRBD1	TRBJ1-5	-	TGTGCCAGCAGTCCCGCCGGGACAGGTAGGAAAATAGGTCAGCCCCAGCATTTT	CASSPAGTGRKIGQPQHF
TRBV2	-	TRBJ1-1	-	TGTGCCAGCAAACGAGGGGACTCGGTGAACACTGAAGCTTTCTTT	CASKRGDSVNTEAFF
TRBV10-2	TRBD2	TRBJ2-5	-	TGCGCCAGCAGTGAGCCCTGGGGAGCGGGGGGGAAGGAGACCCAGTACTTC	CASSEPWGAGGKETQYF
TRBV19	-	TRBJ2-1	-	TGTGCCAGTAGTACTCCTTCCCCGCTCGGCTACAATGAGCAGTTCTTC	CASSTPSPLGYNEQFF
TRBV2	-	TRBJ2-3	-	TGTGCCAGCAGTGTGTCTAGCGGCACAGATACGCAGTATTTT	CASSVSSGTDTQYF
TRBV11-2	TRBD1	TRBJ1-3	-	TGTGCCAGCAGCGCCTTAGCTACAGGGGCTGGAAACACCATATATTTT	CASSALATGAGNTIYF
TRBV10-2	-	TRBJ2-1	-	TGCGCCAGCAGTGATAAGGGGCATGAGCAGTTCTTC	CASSDKGHEQFF
TRBV6-5	TRBD1	TRBJ1-6	-	TGTGCCAGCACCCAGGGGGCAGGGTGGGCTCCCCTCCACTTT	CASTQGAGWAPLHF
TRBV2	-	TRBJ2-2	-	TGTGCCAGCAGTGAGCAGAGTCGGGGAGGCGGGGAGCTGTTTTTT	CASSEQSRGGGELFF
TRBV6-5	-	TRBJ2-3	-	TGTGCCAGCAGTCCTGACATGGGCGCAGATACGCAGTATTTT	CASSPDMGADTQYF
TRBV9	TRBD1	TRBJ1-1	-	TGTGCCAGCAGCGTAGGGACAGGTCTAGCTAACACTGAAGCTTTCTTT	CASSVGTGLANTEAFF
TRBV9	-	TRBJ1-2	-	TGTGCCAGCAGCGAGGGGTATGAGGTCTATGGCTACACCTTC	CASSEGYEVYGYTF
TRBV7-9	TRBD2	TRBJ2-3	-	TGTGCCAGCAGCTTAACCGGGACTAGCGGGGGGCTCCCCAACACGCAGTATTTT	CASSLTGTSGGLPNTQYF
TRBV4-1	TRBD2	TRBJ2-2	-	TGCGCCAGCAGCCAGGGGCGGGGGGGCCCGCGGACCGGGGAGCTGTTTTTT	CASSQGRGGPRTGELFF
TRBV4-1	-	TRBJ2-7	few	TGCGCCAGCAGTCATGCCGTTGGGCGTACAAAAGGGGCCGAGCAGTACTTC	CASSHAVGRTKGAEQYF
TRBV6-6	-	TRBJ2-7	once	TGTGCCAGCAGTTACTCGGCTCGAGGTACCTACGAGCAGTACTTC	CASSYSARGTYEQYF
TRBV5-4	TRBD1	TRBJ1-1	-	TGTGCCAGCAGCCCTGGGGCTTCGACAGGGAATACTGAAGCTTTCTTT	CASSPGASTGNTEAFF
TRBV29-1	TRBD2	TRBJ2-3	-	TGCAGCGTTGCTAGCGGGGGTCTTGATACGCAGTATTTT	CSVASGGLDTQYF
TRBV7-3	TRBD1	TRBJ2-3	-	TGTGCCAGCAGCTATACGGACAGGAGCACAGATACGCAGTATTTT	CASSYTDRSTDTQYF
TRBV9	TRBD1	TRBJ1-4	-	TGTGCCAGCAGCGTAGACAGGGGGAATGAAAAACTGTTTTTT	CASSVDRGNEKLFF
TRBV7-2	-	TRBJ1-2	-	TGTGCCAGCAGCTTATATTTGGCAGGGAATGGCTACACCTTC	CASSLYLAGNGYTF
TRBV6-5	TRBD2	TRBJ2-1	-	TGTGCCAGCAGCCTAAGCGGGGGGGCCCGGAATGAGCAGTTCTTC	CASSLSGGARNEQFF
TRBV10-3	-	TRBJ2-7	once	TGTGCCATCAGTGACTATCAGGGGAACTACGAGCAGTACTTC	CAISDYQGNYEQYF
TRBV20-1	-	TRBJ1-1	once	TGCAGTGCTAGTCGCCCGGCGGGGGCCGACCCCGGGATGAACACTGAAGCTTTCTTT	CSASRPAGADPGMNTEAFF
TRBV5-1	TRBD1	TRBJ2-2	-	TGCGCCAGCAGCCGGGACAGCCCGAACACCGGGGAGCTGTTTTTT	CASSRDSPNTGELFF
TRBV2	TRBD1	TRBJ2-2	-	TGTGCCAGCAGAGGGGGCGGCGGGGAGCTGTTTTTT	CASRGGGGELFF
TRBV28	-	TRBJ2-5	once	TGTGCCAGCAGTTTACCACAGGGTAGGCAAGAGACCCAGTACTTC	CASSLPQGRQETQYF
TRBV12-3/TRBV12-4	TRBD1	TRBJ1-6	-	TGTGCCAGCGCCGGGACAGGGTCTTCACCCCTCCACTTT	CASAGTGSSPLHF
TRBV14	-	TRBJ2-5	-	TGTGCCAGCAGCCAAGCGGACGGGACTCCTTGGGCGGAGACCCAGTACTTC	CASSQADGTPWAETQYF
TRBV3-1/TRBV3-2	TRBD2	TRBJ2-4	-	TGTGCCAGCAGCCCGCGGGGGGTTCGAAACATTCAGTACTTC	CASSPRGVRNIQYF
TRBV20-1	TRBD2	TRBJ2-1	-	TGCAGTGCTAGTAGAGCGGGGGAGATCTACAATGAGCAGTTCTTC	CSASRAGEIYNEQFF
TRBV7-9	-	TRBJ2-2	-	TGTGCCAGCAGCTTGAAACTTGGCGGGGCGAACACCGGGGAGCTGTTTTTT	CASSLKLGGANTGELFF
TRBV6-6	-	TRBJ2-5	-	TGTGCCAGCTCGCCGGGGTACCAAGAGACCCAGTACTTC	CASSPGYQETQYF
TRBV11-2	TRBD1	TRBJ1-5	-	TGTGCCAGCAGCTTAGGCGGGACAGGGAGTCAGCCCCAGCATTTT	CASSLGGTGSQPQHF
TRBV6-6	TRBD1	TRBJ1-6	-	TGTGCCAGCAGTCCACGAAGGGGCAGGGGGCTTAACCCCTATAATTCACCCCTCCACTTT	CASSPRRGRGLNPYNSPLHF